The rows below give T cell receptor beta chains drawn from one sample of a study of PD-L1 blockade in urothelial cancer. TCRdb's copy holds only in-frame clones and misses some; the assay was immunoSEQ multiplex PCR. The sample carries about 120,000 clones, around 88% recorded once. The source was PBMCs, collected around atezolizumab (anti-PD-L1) treatment. The receptors come from a man aged 55-75 years with urothelial cancer. The CDR3 runs from the conserved cysteine through the conserved F or W. The D gene is left open where the match is weak. The size entry is marked missing in some rows and otherwise reads once, few, many or a size class.

D	V	J	size	DNA	CDR3
.	TRBV28	TRBJ2-7	.	TGTGCCAGCGGGCCTCGCAGGGAGCAGTACTTC	CASGPRREQYF
TRBD1	TRBV7-2	TRBJ2-1	few	TGTGCCAGCAGCTCCGACAGGGGGCAAGAGCAGTTCTTC	CASSSDRGQEQFF
.	TRBV5-4	TRBJ2-5	.	TGTGCCAGCAGCTTGCCGGTGGGAGCAGAGACCCAGTACTTC	CASSLPVGAETQYF
TRBD2	TRBV18	TRBJ2-1	.	TGTGCCAGCTCACCACCGGGACTAGCGCGGCAGTTCTTC	CASSPPGLARQFF
.	TRBV5-4	TRBJ2-6	.	TGTGCCAGCAGCTTGGGCGGGAACTCTGGGGCCAACGTCCTGACTTTC	CASSLGGNSGANVLTF
TRBD1	TRBV5-1	TRBJ1-3	.	TGCGCCAGCAGCTTGGACAGGGGTAGGAACACCATATATTTT	CASSLDRGRNTIYF
TRBD1	TRBV6-5	TRBJ1-2	.	TGTGCCAGCAGTTACCTAACAGGGGCTAACTATGGCTACACCTTC	CASSYLTGANYGYTF
.	TRBV6-6	TRBJ2-7	.	TGTGCCAGCAGTTACTCGTCGGACAGCTCCTACGAGCAGTACTTC	CASSYSSDSSYEQYF
.	TRBV6-5	TRBJ1-1	.	TGTGCCAGCAGTCCACACGGGGAGAACACTGAAGCTTTCTTT	CASSPHGENTEAFF
.	TRBV28	TRBJ1-4	.	TGTGCCAGCAGTCTCGTAGCATCTGAAAAACTGTTTTTT	CASSLVASEKLFF
.	TRBV5-4	TRBJ2-2	.	TGTGCCAGCAGCTTTGAGGGTACGAACACCGGGGAGCTGTTTTTT	CASSFEGTNTGELFF
.	TRBV14	TRBJ1-2	.	TGTGCCAGCAGCCGTGTGGACAGACCTAACTATGGCTACACCTTC	CASSRVDRPNYGYTF
.	TRBV28	TRBJ1-2	.	TGTGCCAGCAGTCGGTCAGGCAACTATGGCTACACCTTC	CASSRSGNYGYTF
TRBD2	TRBV9	TRBJ2-1	.	TGTGCCAGCAGTGAACTAGCGGGGGGCCCAGCCAATGAGCAGTTCTTC	CASSELAGGPANEQFF